A single sample gave rise to the 20 T cell receptor beta chains below, sequenced in a study of T cells after somatic rescue of genetic block. The table came from immunoSEQ multiplex PCR; TCRdb's copy has only in-frame clones and leaves some out. The sample lists approximately 14,000 clones, approximately 70% seen once, with roughly 20% in the top ten. Specimen: peripheral blood mononuclear cells (PBMCs). The receptors were sampled from a boy aged 10-17 years.

V and J are TRBV27 and TRBJ1-3; D gene unclear. This CDR3 is 14 amino acids long. V was trimmed by 3 bases and J by 0 bases, leaving 6 bases between them. The germline V gene has CDR1 MNHEY and CDR2 SMNVEV (reference sequence). In nucleotides, the CDR3 is TGTGCCAGCAGTTTGGACTACTCTGGAAACACCATATATTTT. Translating it yields CASSLDYSGNTIYF.

The sample holds one count of this clone. The V gene is TRBV21-1, the J gene TRBJ2-1; the table calls TRBD2, which could not be checked here. TRBV21-1 is a pseudogene. CDR3 size: 16 residues. CDR3 DNA: TGTGCCAGCAGAAGGGATAGCGGGAGGGTTGACAATGAGCAGTTCTTC. The encoded protein is CASRRDSGRVDNEQFF.

This chain connects TRBV28 to TRBJ1-1; 9 bases line up with TRBD1. The CDR3 covers 13 residues. Germline V gene data show CDR1 as MDHEN and CDR2 as SYDVKM. Germline trimming cut 3 bases from V and 10 bases from J; bases unmatched to any gene: 6. The chain's CDR3 is CASSFSVDRGAFF. The CDR3 DNA sequence: TGTGCCAGCAGTTTTTCGGTGGACAGGGGAGCTTTCTTT.

V usage is TRBV7-9 and J usage is TRBJ1-2; D unclear. This CDR3 contains 15 residues. The V end was cut by 6 bases, the J end by 4 bases, with 18 bases between. CDR1 is SEHNR, CDR2 FQNEAQ, per germline (reference sequence). CDR3 residues: CASRHSGEGVYGYTF. In nucleotides, the CDR3 is TGTGCCAGCAGACATAGTGGGGAAGGCGTCTATGGCTACACCTTC.

The chain has TRBV10-3 and TRBJ2-3; the D call may be TRBD1 or TRBD2 (5 bases each). Trimming took 10 bases from V and 3 from J, leaving 17 bases between them. Germline V CDR1 and CDR2: ENHRY, SYGVKD. This CDR3 has 14 residues. CDR3 DNA sequence: TGTGCCACCTTCTCCCGGGACGTTACAGATACGCAGTATTTT. Residues: CATFSRDVTDTQYF.

V usage is TRBV7-9 and J usage is TRBJ2-5; D is uncertain. The CDR3 consists of 15 residues. Germline CDR1 reads SEHNR; CDR2 reads FQNEAQ (reference sequence). Trimming pared 3 bases from V and 4 bases from J, leaving 15 bases between. The CDR3 DNA reads TGTGCCAGCAGCTTGTATAGGTCGCTGGGAGAGACCCAGTACTTC. Amino acids: CASSLYRSLGETQYF.

The rearrangement links TRBV5-1 to TRBJ2-1, with 9 bases aligning to TRBD1. The CDR3 runs 16 residues. Per germline, CDR1 SGHRS and CDR2 YFSETQ. V shed 4 bases and J 6 bases; nucleotides not matched to a gene: 11. The CDR3 DNA reads TGCGCCAGCAGCCACCGGACCGGGACAGGGTCCAATGAGCAGTTCTTC. This codes for CASSHRTGTGSNEQFF.

Comments on this clone: Relative to the germline gene, one junction end is altered; a read error may explain this. The genes are TRBV6-6 and TRBJ1-1; D might be TRBD1 (5 bases). This CDR3 region has 13 residues. Germline V CDR1 and CDR2: MNHNY, SVGAGI (reference sequence). The CDR3 nucleotides are TGTGCCAGCAGTTACCTGGACAAAGGTCACCGAATCTTT. As protein: CASSYLDKGHRIF.

For this clone: A junction end diverges from the germline sequence, so it may reflect a read error. V and J are TRBV10-3 and TRBJ1-2; D possibly corresponds to TRBD1 (5 bases). CDR1 ENHRY and CDR2 SYGVKD come from the germline V gene. This CDR3 region has 13 residues. The CDR3 region is CAVSDRQNYGYTF. DNA for the CDR3: TGTGCCGTCAGTGACAGACAGAACTATGGCTACACCTTC.

The chain recombines TRBV29-1 with TRBJ2-7; no reliable D call. Germline V lookup: CDR1 SQVTM, CDR2 ANQGSEA. The CDR3 is 12 amino acids. Trimming cost V 0 bases and J 2 bases, with 5 bases left between them. For the CDR3, the DNA is TGCAGCGTTGAAGACCGGCCCTACGAGCAGTACTTC. Translating it yields CSVEDRPYEQYF.

J is TRBJ1-1 and V is TRBV5-1; D not resolved. Germline CDR1 is SGHRS and CDR2 is YFSETQ. This CDR3 is built from 14 residues. V was pared by 2 bases and J by 1 base, with 9 bases between. CDR3 sequence (DNA): TGCGCCAGCAGCTTAACGGCAGGGAACACTGAAGCTTTCTTT. Translated, it gives CASSLTAGNTEAFF. Together with reference TRBV5-1 and TRBJ1-1, the CDR3 gives the full variable domain: KAGVTQTPRYLIKTRGQQVTLSCSPISGHRSVSWYQQTPGQGLQFLFEYFSETQRNKGNFPGRFSGRQFSNSRSEMNVSTLELGDSALYLCASSLTAGNTEAFFGQGTRLTVV.

The V gene is TRBV4-1, the J gene TRBJ2-3, with 10 nucleotides matching TRBD2. With 0 bases clipped from V and 3 bases from J, the junction kept 6 bases outside the gene matches. The CDR3 runs to 17 residues. The germline CDR1 and CDR2 sequences are MGHRA and YSYEKL. CDR3: CASSQEPSGSGTDTQYF. DNA for the CDR3: TGCGCCAGCAGCCAAGAACCTAGCGGGAGTGGGACAGATACGCAGTATTTT.

The chain joins TRBV29-1 to TRBJ2-2; D remains ambiguous. The CDR3 consists of 16 residues. V was cut by 6 bases and J by 0 bases, with 17 bases left in between. Germline V gene data show CDR1 as SQVTM and CDR2 as ANQGSEA. CDR3 region: CSVALATRANTGELFF. The CDR3 DNA sequence: TGCAGCGTCGCCCTTGCGACACGCGCGAACACCGGGGAGCTGTTTTTT.

This clone was observed once. This chain uses TRBV14 with TRBJ2-7; TRBD2 might be the D (6 bases). Looked up from germline, CDR1 is SGHDN and CDR2 is FVKESK. CDR3 length: 16 residues. V lost 2 bases, J lost 0 bases, and 14 bases lay in between. In DNA form, the CDR3 reads TGTGCCAGCAGCCAAATAAGGGCCGGGGGCTCCTACGAGCAGTACTTC. Translation gives CASSQIRAGGSYEQYF. The full variable domain, its missing parts supplied by reference TRBV14 and TRBJ2-7, is EAGVTQFPSHSVIEKGQTVTLRCDPISGHDNLYWYRRVMGKEIKFLLHFVKESKQDESGMPNNRFLAERTGGTYSTLKVQPAELEDSGVYFCASSQIRAGGSYEQYFGPGTRLTVT.

The chain is built from TRBV6-5 and TRBJ1-1; D is undetermined. Germline V gene lookup returns CDR1 MNHEY and CDR2 SVGAGI. Deletions cut 2 bases from V and 7 bases from J, with 5 bases between. CDR3 length: 11 residues. The CDR3 bases are TGTGCCAGCAGTTACCAGAGTGAAGCTTTCTTT. Residues: CASSYQSEAFF.

The J gene is TRBJ2-1, the V gene TRBV19; 7 bases align to TRBD1. This CDR3 contains 16 residues. Looked up from germline, CDR1 is LNHDA and CDR2 is SQIVND (reference sequence). With V trimmed by 6 bases and J by 3 bases, 11 bases remained unmatched. The CDR3 nucleotides are TGTGCCAGTAGCTGGGACCGGGACAGTTACTACAATGAGCAGTTCTTC. As protein: CASSWDRDSYYNEQFF.

This clone has more than one count but fewer than ten. The rearrangement links TRBV5-8 to TRBJ1-3; D is ambiguous. Germline V gives CDR1 SGHTS, CDR2 YDEGEE. This CDR3 is built from 14 residues. V was clipped by 4 bases and J by 5 bases, with 13 bases between them. In DNA form, the CDR3 reads TGTGCCAGCAGCCTCGGCGGCGTTAGAAACACCATATATTTT. Translating gives CASSLGGVRNTIYF.

V gene TRBV7-9 combines with J gene TRBJ2-7; TRBD1 agrees at 7 bases. Germline assignment: CDR1 SEHNR and CDR2 FQNEAQ (reference sequence). V was pared by 5 bases and J by 7 bases, with 14 bases of the junction left unmatched. The CDR3 runs 15 residues. CDR3 sequence reads: CASSPSGTAFGEQYF. DNA of the CDR3: TGTGCCAGCAGCCCTTCCGGGACAGCCTTTGGAGAGCAGTACTTC.

The chain recombines TRBV5-1 with TRBJ2-2; D gene unclear. Between the trimmed V and J ends, which lost 0 bases and 4 bases, there was a span of 10 bases. The CDR3 contains 15 residues. Germline V gene sequence: CDR1 SGHRS, CDR2 YFSETQ. CDR3 nucleotide sequence: TGCGCCAGCAGCTTGGGTGAGATTCGCACCGGGGAGCTGTTTTTT. This gives the protein CASSLGEIRTGELFF.

This sequence joins TRBV7-3 and TRBJ2-2; 9 bases are shared with TRBD2. V lost 5 bases, J lost 1 base, and 17 bases stayed unmatched. Germline assignment: CDR1 SGHTA and CDR2 FQGTGA. This CDR3 is built from 20 residues. The CDR3 coding sequence is TGTGCCAGCAGCACTAAAACCTCCCCTACTAGCGGGCAGAACACCGGGGAGCTGTTTTTT. Translating it yields CASSTKTSPTSGQNTGELFF.